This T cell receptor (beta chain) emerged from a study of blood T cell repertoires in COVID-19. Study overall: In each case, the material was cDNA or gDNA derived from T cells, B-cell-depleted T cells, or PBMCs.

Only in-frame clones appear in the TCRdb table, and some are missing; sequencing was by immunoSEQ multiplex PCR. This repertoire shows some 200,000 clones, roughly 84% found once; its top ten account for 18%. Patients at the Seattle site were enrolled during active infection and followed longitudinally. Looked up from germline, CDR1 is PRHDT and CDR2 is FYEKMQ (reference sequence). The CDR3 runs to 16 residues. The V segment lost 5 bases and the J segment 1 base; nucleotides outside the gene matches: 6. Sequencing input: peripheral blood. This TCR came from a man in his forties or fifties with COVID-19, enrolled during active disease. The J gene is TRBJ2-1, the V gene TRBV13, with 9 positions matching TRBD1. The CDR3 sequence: CASSTPGTGSYNEQFF. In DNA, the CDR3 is TGTGCCAGCAGCACACCCGGGACAGGGTCCTACAATGAGCAGTTCTTC.